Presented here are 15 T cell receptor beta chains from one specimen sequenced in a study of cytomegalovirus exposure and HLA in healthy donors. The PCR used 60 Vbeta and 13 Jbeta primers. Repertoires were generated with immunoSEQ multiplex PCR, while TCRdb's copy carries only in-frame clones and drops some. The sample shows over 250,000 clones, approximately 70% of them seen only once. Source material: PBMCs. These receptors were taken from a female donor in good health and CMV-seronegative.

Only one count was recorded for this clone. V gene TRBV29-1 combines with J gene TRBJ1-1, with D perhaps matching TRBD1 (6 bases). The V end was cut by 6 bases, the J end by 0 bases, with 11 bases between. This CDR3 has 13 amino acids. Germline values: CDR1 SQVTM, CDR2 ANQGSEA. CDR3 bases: TGCAGCGTGAGGACAGACATGAACACTGAAGCTTTCTTT. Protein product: CSVRTDMNTEAFF. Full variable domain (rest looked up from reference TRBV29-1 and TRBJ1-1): SAVISQKPSRDICQRGTSLTIQCQVDSQVTMMFWYRQQPGQSLTLIATANQGSEATYESGFVIDKFPISRPNLTFSTLTVSNMSPEDSSIYLCSVRTDMNTEAFFGQGTRLTVV.

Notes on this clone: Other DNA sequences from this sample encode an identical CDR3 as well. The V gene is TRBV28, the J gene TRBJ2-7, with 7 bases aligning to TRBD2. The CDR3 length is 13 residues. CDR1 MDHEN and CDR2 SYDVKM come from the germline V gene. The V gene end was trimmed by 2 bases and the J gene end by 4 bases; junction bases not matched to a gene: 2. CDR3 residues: CASSLGGGYEQYF. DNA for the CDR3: TGTGCCAGCAGTTTAGGGGGGGGATACGAGCAGTACTTC.

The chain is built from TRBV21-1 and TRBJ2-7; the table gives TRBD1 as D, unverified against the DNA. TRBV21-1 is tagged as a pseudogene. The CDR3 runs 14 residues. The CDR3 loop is CASRRTGSSYEQYF. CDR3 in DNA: TGTGCCAGCAGAAGGACAGGGAGCTCCTACGAGCAGTACTTC.

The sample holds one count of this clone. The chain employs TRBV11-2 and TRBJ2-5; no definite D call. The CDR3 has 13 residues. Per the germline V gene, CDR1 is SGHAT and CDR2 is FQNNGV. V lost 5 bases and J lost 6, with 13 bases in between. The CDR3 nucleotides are TGTGCCAGCAGCCCCATAATAGAGAAGACCCAGTACTTC. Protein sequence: CASSPIIEKTQYF.

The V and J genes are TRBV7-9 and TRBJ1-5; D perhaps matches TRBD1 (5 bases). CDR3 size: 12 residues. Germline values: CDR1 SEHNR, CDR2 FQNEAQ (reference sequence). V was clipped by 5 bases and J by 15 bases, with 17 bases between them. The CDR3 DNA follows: TGTGCCAGCAGCAACCGGACGGGGGGTCGGCATTTT. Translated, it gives CASSNRTGGRHF.

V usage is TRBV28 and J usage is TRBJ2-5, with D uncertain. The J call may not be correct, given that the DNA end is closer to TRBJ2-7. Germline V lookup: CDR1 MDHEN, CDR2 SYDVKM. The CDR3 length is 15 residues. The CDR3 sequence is CASSPPSSPFYEQYF. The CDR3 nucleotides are TGTGCCAGCAGTCCCCCTTCTAGTCCATTCTACGAGCAGTACTTC.

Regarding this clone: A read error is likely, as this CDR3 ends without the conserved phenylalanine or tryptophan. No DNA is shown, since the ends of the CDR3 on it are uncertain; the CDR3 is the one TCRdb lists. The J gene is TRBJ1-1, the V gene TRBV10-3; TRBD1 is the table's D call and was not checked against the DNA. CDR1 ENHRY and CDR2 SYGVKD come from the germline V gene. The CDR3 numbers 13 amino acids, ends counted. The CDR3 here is CAISELVPGQGPE.

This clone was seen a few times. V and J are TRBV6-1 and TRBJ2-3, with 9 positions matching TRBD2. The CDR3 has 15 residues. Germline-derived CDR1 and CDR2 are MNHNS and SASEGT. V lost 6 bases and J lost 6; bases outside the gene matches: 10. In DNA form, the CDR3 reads TGTGCCAGCAGCTTTTTAGCGGGAGTAGCGGATACGCAGTATTTT. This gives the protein CASSFLAGVADTQYF.

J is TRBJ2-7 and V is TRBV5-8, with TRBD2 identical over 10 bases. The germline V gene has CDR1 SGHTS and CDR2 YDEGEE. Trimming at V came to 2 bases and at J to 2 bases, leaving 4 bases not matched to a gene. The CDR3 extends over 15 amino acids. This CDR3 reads CASSFGLAGAYEQYF. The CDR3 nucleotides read TGTGCCAGCAGCTTCGGGCTAGCGGGAGCCTACGAGCAGTACTTC.

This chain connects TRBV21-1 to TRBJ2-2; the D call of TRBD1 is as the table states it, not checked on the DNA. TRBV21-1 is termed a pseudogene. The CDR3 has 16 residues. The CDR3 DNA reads TGTGCCAGCAGCTCTGACACCCTGGGTGACACCGGGGAGCTGTTTTTT. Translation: CASSSDTLGDTGELFF.

CDR3 region: CASSPGGITLNTEAFF. The CDR3 DNA reads as TGCGCCAGCAGCCCTGGGGGGATAACTCTAAACACTGAAGCTTTCTTT. The chain couples TRBV23-1 to TRBJ1-1; a possible D gene is TRBD1 (5 bases). TRBV23-1 is given ORF status, its function remaining uncertain. The CDR3 length is 16 residues. Trimming left V 6 bases short and J 2 bases short, with 19 bases between.

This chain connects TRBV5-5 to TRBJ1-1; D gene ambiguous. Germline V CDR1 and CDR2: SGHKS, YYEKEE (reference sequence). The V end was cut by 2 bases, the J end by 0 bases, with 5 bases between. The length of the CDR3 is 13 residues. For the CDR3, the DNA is TGTGCCAGCAGCTTTAAATTGAACACTGAAGCTTTCTTT. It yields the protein CASSFKLNTEAFF.

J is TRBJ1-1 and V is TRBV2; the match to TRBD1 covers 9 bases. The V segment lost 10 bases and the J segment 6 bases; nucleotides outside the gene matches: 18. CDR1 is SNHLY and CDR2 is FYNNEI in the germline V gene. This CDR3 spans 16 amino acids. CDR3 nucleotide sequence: TGTGCCACCTCGAATAGAGGGACAGGGCCGTTCTCTGAAGCTTTCTTT. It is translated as CATSNRGTGPFSEAFF.

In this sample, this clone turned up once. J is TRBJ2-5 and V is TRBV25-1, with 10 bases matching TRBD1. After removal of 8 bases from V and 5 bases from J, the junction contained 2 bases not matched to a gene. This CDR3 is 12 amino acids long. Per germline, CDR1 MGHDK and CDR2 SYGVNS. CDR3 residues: CASQGQGETQYF. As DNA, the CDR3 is TGTGCCAGCCAGGGACAGGGGGAGACCCAGTACTTC. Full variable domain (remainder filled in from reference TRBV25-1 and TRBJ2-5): EADIYQTPRYLVIGTGKKITLECSQTMGHDKMYWYQQDPGMELHLIHYSYGVNSTEKGDLSSESTVSRIRTEHFPLTLESARPSHTSQYLCASQGQGETQYFGPGTRLLVL.

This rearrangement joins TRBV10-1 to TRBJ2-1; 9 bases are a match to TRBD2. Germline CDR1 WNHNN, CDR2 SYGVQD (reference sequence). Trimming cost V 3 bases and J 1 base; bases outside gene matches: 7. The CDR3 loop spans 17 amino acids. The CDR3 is CASSEGDLAGSYNEQFF. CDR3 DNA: TGCGCCAGCAGTGAAGGGGATCTAGCGGGATCCTACAATGAGCAGTTCTTC.